The 21 T cell receptor beta chains presented below share a single source sample, sequenced in a study of blood T cell repertoires in COVID-19. Measured with immunoSEQ multiplex PCR; TCRdb has only the in-frame clones, and not every one. The sample records 250,000 to 300,000 clones, roughly 93% being singletons. The sequencing input was PBMCs or T cells enriched from blood (not recorded which). The receptors derive from a woman between 40 and 50 years old with acute COVID-19.

The chain joins TRBV4-2 to TRBJ2-7; D is possibly TRBD2 (5 bases). Germline V gene lookup returns CDR1 LGHNA and CDR2 YNFKEQ. V was trimmed by 5 bases and J by 2 bases, leaving 16 bases between them. This CDR3 region has 15 residues. DNA for the CDR3: TGTGCCAGCAGCTTTAGCGCTCTAGACACCTACGAGCAGTACTTC. Amino acid sequence: CASSFSALDTYEQYF.

The V and J genes are TRBV12-3 or TRBV12-4 and TRBJ1-5; 9 bases agree with TRBD1. Trimming took 8 bases from V and 5 from J; bases not matched to a gene: 4. This CDR3 region has 13 residues. The CDR3 here is CASGDRVHQPQHF. The CDR3 DNA is TGTGCCAGCGGGGACAGGGTTCATCAGCCCCAGCATTTT.

The chain links TRBV7-2 to TRBJ1-1; D possibly corresponds to TRBD1 (5 bases). Per the germline V gene, CDR1 is SGHTA and CDR2 is FQGNSA. There are 12 residues in the CDR3. The V and J ends lost 5 bases and 8 bases respectively, with 12 bases between them. The CDR3 loop is CASSLRDLEAFF. In DNA form, the CDR3 reads TGTGCCAGCAGCCTGCGGGACCTGGAAGCTTTCTTT.

The CDR3 sequence is CASRVARGNTGELFF. The CDR3 DNA reads TGTGCCAGCAGAGTGGCCAGGGGAAACACCGGGGAGCTGTTTTTT. The chain joins TRBV2 to TRBJ2-2; the D gene is possibly TRBD1 (6 bases). Trimming stripped 6 bases from V and 2 bases from J, with 13 bases between. The germline V gene encodes CDR1 SNHLY and CDR2 FYNNEI. The CDR3 spans 15 residues. The whole variable domain, remainder taken from reference TRBV2 and TRBJ2-2, is EPEVTQTPSHQVTQMGQEVILRCVPISNHLYFYWYRQILGQKVEFLVSFYNNEISEKSEIFDDQFSVERPDGSNFTLKIRSTKLEDSAMYFCASRVARGNTGELFFGEGSRLTVL.

The chain couples TRBV15 to TRBJ2-7; 9 bases are shared with TRBD1. From germline, CDR1 is LNHNV and CDR2 YYDKDF (reference sequence). The CDR3 runs 14 residues. V lost 2 bases and J lost 6; bases outside the gene matches: 5. The CDR3 loop is CATSRRTGEVEQYF. CDR3 nucleotides: TGTGCCACCAGCAGAAGGACAGGGGAGGTCGAGCAGTACTTC. Filled out from reference TRBV15 and TRBJ2-7, the complete variable domain reads DAMVIQNPRYQVTQFGKPVTLSCSQTLNHNVMYWYQQKSSQAPKLLFHYYDKDFNNEADTPDNFQSRRPNTSFCFLDIRSPGLGDTAMYLCATSRRTGEVEQYFGPGTRLTVT.

The chain uses TRBV19 and TRBJ2-2; 7 nucleotides line up with TRBD1. The ends lost 8 bases at V and 2 bases at J; junction bases unmatched: 11. This CDR3 has 16 amino acids. Germline V CDR1 and CDR2: LNHDA, SQIVND (reference sequence). CDR3: CASALPGQTNTGELFF. CDR3 sequence (DNA): TGTGCCAGTGCATTACCGGGACAGACTAACACCGGGGAGCTGTTTTTT.

The chain is built from TRBV5-4 and TRBJ2-5, with D hard to call. The germline V gene encodes CDR1 SGHNT and CDR2 YYREEE (reference sequence). Trimming left V 2 bases short and J 1 base short, with 6 bases between. The CDR3 is made up of 13 amino acids. CDR3 bases: TGTGCCAGCAGCTTCCCATCCCAAGAGACCCAGTACTTC. It is translated as CASSFPSQETQYF. Variable domain in full (rest from reference TRBV5-4 and TRBJ2-5): ETGVTQSPTHLIKTRGQQVTLRCSSQSGHNTVSWYQQALGQGPQFIFQYYREEENGRGNFPPRFSGLQFPNYSSELNVNALELDDSALYLCASSFPSQETQYFGPGTRLLVL.

This clone has just one count. The rearrangement links TRBV7-3 to TRBJ2-1; 8 bases line up with TRBD2. CDR1 and CDR2 from the germline V gene are SGHTA and FQGTGA. This CDR3 has 16 residues. The trim removed 3 bases at V and 1 base at J, leaving 5 bases unmatched. The CDR3 region is CASSFLAGKSYNEQFF. The CDR3 coding sequence is TGTGCCAGCAGCTTCTTAGCGGGAAAGTCCTACAATGAGCAGTTCTTC. The full variable domain, its missing parts supplied by reference TRBV7-3 and TRBJ2-1, is GAGVSQTPSNKVTEKGKYVELRCDPISGHTALYWYRQSLGQGPEFLIYFQGTGAADDSGLPNDRFFAVRPEGSVSTLKIQRTERGDSAVYLCASSFLAGKSYNEQFFGPGTRLTVL.

V gene TRBV7-9 combines with J gene TRBJ2-3; weak D call: TRBD2 (6 bases). Per germline, CDR1 SEHNR and CDR2 FQNEAQ (reference sequence). V gave up 5 bases and J gave up 4 bases, with 16 bases separating them. This CDR3 spans 15 amino acids. CDR3 bases: TGTGCCAGCAGCCCCGGGACTCAGGTCCCAGATACGCAGTATTTT. It encodes CASSPGTQVPDTQYF.

The V call is TRBV30, the J call TRBJ1-6; tentatively, D is TRBD1 (6 bases). The germline CDR1 and CDR2 sequences are GTSNPN and SVGIG (reference sequence). This CDR3 spans 15 amino acids. V was pared by 0 bases and J by 5 bases, with 11 bases between. CDR3 nucleotides: TGTGCCTGGAGTGTAGACAGGCCCAATAATTCACCCCTCCACTTT. This encodes CAWSVDRPNNSPLHF.

CDR3 sequence reads: CASSVGGGLGTDTQYF. The DNA of the CDR3 is TGTGCCAGCAGCGTAGGCGGGGGGTTAGGCACAGATACGCAGTATTTT. The chain has TRBV9 and TRBJ2-3; 8 nucleotides align to TRBD2. Germline trimming cut 0 bases from V and 1 base from J; bases unmatched to any gene: 4. The length of the CDR3 is 16 residues. Germline loops: CDR1 SGDLS, CDR2 YYNGEE.

This clone was picked up one time. This sequence joins TRBV2 and TRBJ2-1, with D perhaps TRBD2 (6 bases). The CDR3 totals 12 residues. Germline CDR1 reads SNHLY; CDR2 reads FYNNEI. The V end was cut by 4 bases, the J end by 9 bases, with 10 bases between. CDR3 sequence reads: CASSGDGSEQFF. The CDR3 region has the DNA TGTGCCAGCAGTGGAGACGGGAGTGAGCAGTTCTTC.

CDR3 in DNA: TGTGCCAGTAGTATCGACAGGGGGCCGTTGAGGCCCCAGCATTTT. This gives the protein CASSIDRGPLRPQHF. The J gene is TRBJ1-5, the V gene TRBV19; 10 bases map to TRBD1. The CDR3 consists of 15 residues. Germline V gene data show CDR1 as LNHDA and CDR2 as SQIVND (reference sequence). Unmatched junction bases numbered 8, after V lost 3 bases and J lost 9 bases. The full variable domain, with the rest looked up from reference TRBV19 and TRBJ1-5, is DGGITQSPKYLFRKEGQNVTLSCEQNLNHDAMYWYRQDPGQGLRLIYYSQIVNDFQKGDIAEGYSVSREKKESFPLTVTSAQKNPTAFYLCASSIDRGPLRPQHFGDGTRLSIL.

About this clone itself: In the same sample, other DNA sequences code for this CDR3. The chain carries TRBV30 and TRBJ1-6; 9 nucleotides agree with TRBD1. The CDR3 runs to 15 residues. CDR1 GTSNPN and CDR2 SVGIG come from the germline V gene (reference sequence). Trimming took 0 bases from V and 7 from J; bases not matched to a gene: 4. Written as DNA, the CDR3 is TGTGCCTGGAGTGTACTCGACAGGGGGAATTCACCCCTCCACTTT. The encoded protein is CAWSVLDRGNSPLHF.

V gene TRBV7-8 combines with J gene TRBJ2-3, with 8 bases identical to TRBD1. Trimming cost V 6 bases and J 1 base; bases outside gene matches: 6. This CDR3 contains 15 residues. Germline loops: CDR1 SGHVS, CDR2 FQNEAQ. CDR3 region: CASRNRGFGTDTQYF. The CDR3 DNA reads as TGTGCCAGCAGAAACAGGGGGTTTGGCACAGATACGCAGTATTTT.

The V gene is TRBV2, the J gene TRBJ2-7; 9 bases agree with TRBD1. This CDR3 comprises 16 residues. Germline V gives CDR1 SNHLY, CDR2 FYNNEI. After removal of 0 bases from V and 0 bases from J, the junction contained 3 bases not matched to a gene. The CDR3 region has the DNA TGTGCCAGCAGTGAAGCGCGGGACAGGGTCTCCTACGAGCAGTACTTC. Translating it yields CASSEARDRVSYEQYF. Based on the CDR3 plus reference TRBV2 and TRBJ2-7, the full variable domain is EPEVTQTPSHQVTQMGQEVILRCVPISNHLYFYWYRQILGQKVEFLVSFYNNEISEKSEIFDDQFSVERPDGSNFTLKIRSTKLEDSAMYFCASSEARDRVSYEQYFGPGTRLTVT.

The chain couples TRBV28 to TRBJ1-1; D call uncertain. Between the trimmed V and J ends, which lost 1 base and 5 bases, there was a span of 8 bases. Germline V gene sequence: CDR1 MDHEN, CDR2 SYDVKM. CDR3 length equals 13 residues. The DNA for the CDR3 is TGTGCCAGCAGTTTATCGTCGGGGACTGAAGCTTTCTTT. Residues: CASSLSSGTEAFF.

The chain recombines TRBV19 with TRBJ1-2; D not certain. The CDR3 runs 11 residues. V lost 3 bases and J 7 bases, leaving 6 bases between the germline ends. The germline CDR1 and CDR2 sequences are LNHDA and SQIVND (reference sequence). The CDR3 here is CASSMRGGYTF. The CDR3 DNA follows: TGTGCCAGTAGTATGAGAGGTGGCTACACCTTC.

V usage is TRBV9 and J usage is TRBJ2-4; a weak D match, TRBD2 (7 bases). Trimming took 2 bases from V and 7 from J, leaving 13 bases between them. This CDR3 is built from 14 residues. The V gene's germline CDR1 is SGDLS and CDR2 YYNGEE. The CDR3 bases are TGTGCCAGCAGCGTCCGAGGGGGAGGGAACATTCAGTACTTC. It codes for CASSVRGGGNIQYF.

The chain combines TRBV18 with TRBJ2-5; the match to TRBD1 covers 7 bases. Trimming cost V 3 bases and J 5 bases; bases outside gene matches: 6. The CDR3 consists of 14 residues. Germline assignment: CDR1 KGHSH and CDR2 LQKENI. The CDR3 protein is CASSPATGAETQYF. DNA for the CDR3: TGTGCCAGCTCACCCGCCACAGGGGCGGAGACCCAGTACTTC.

The rearrangement links TRBV2 to TRBJ1-3, with a weak D call TRBD1 (5 bases). The CDR3 spans 17 residues. V gave up 5 bases and J gave up 0 bases, with 17 bases separating them. Germline V gives CDR1 SNHLY, CDR2 FYNNEI. The CDR3 bases are TGTGCCAGCAGTTTGGGGGGGACGGATTACTCTGGAAACACCATATATTTT. This sequence encodes CASSLGGTDYSGNTIYF.